These 27 T cell receptor beta chains originate from one sample sequenced in a study of CD8 T cells in Susac syndrome. The RNA input was about 0.5 to 1 ug, and it was reverse transcribed with random hexamers. TCRdb called the immunoSEQ multiplex PCR reads again in MiXCR, with one record for every CDR3 protein. The repertoire has about 120,000 distinct CDR3 sequences, roughly 95% of them found once; the top ten carry approximately 0.15%. Sequencing was carried out using CD4+ T cells from PBMCs. These receptors were obtained from a human donor with Susac syndrome.

The V call is TRBV24-1, the J call TRBJ2-5; D gene unclear. From germline, CDR1 is KGHDR and CDR2 SFDVKD. The ends were cut back, 6 bases at V and 3 bases at J, with 7 bases in the middle. This CDR3 comprises 12 residues. For the CDR3, the DNA is TGTGCCACCAGTAACCTAGAAGAGACCCAGTACTTC. This encodes CATSNLEETQYF.

The rearrangement uses TRBV6-5 and TRBJ1-2; no reliable D call. In germline, CDR1 is MNHEY, CDR2 SVGAGI. The CDR3 loop spans 12 amino acids. Trimming took off 6 bases at V and 5 bases at J, with 10 bases between the two ends. CDR3 nucleotides: TGTGCCAGCAGAAAGGGAGGATATGGCTACACCTTC. This gives the protein CASRKGGYGYTF.

The J gene is TRBJ2-7, the V gene TRBV15; 7 bases line up with TRBD1. The J segment lost 2 bases and the V segment lost 0 bases, leaving 7 bases of the junction unmatched. The germline V gene has CDR1 LNHNV and CDR2 YYDKDF (reference sequence). CDR3 length equals 16 residues. CDR3 loop: CATSRDRTGTAYEQYF. DNA for the CDR3: TGTGCCACCAGCAGAGATCGCACCGGGACAGCCTACGAGCAGTACTTC.

The chain joins TRBV3-1 to TRBJ2-1; D possibly corresponds to TRBD1 (7 bases). In germline, CDR1 is LGHDT, CDR2 YNNKEL (reference sequence). CDR3 length: 15 amino acids. Deletions cut 0 bases from V and 7 bases from J, with 13 bases between. Here the CDR3 DNA reads TGTGCCAGCAGCCAAGACAGGGGGGAGTGGAATGAGCAGTTCTTC. This translates into CASSQDRGEWNEQFF.

The chain uses TRBV30 and TRBJ2-1, with no clear D. Deletions cut 0 bases from V and 7 bases from J, with 10 bases between. Germline V gives CDR1 GTSNPN, CDR2 SVGIG (reference sequence). The CDR3 consists of 13 residues. The CDR3 nucleotides are TGTGCCTGGAGTGTAAATTATCGGAATGAGCAGTTCTTC. Residues: CAWSVNYRNEQFF. The full variable domain, its missing parts supplied by reference TRBV30 and TRBJ2-1, is SQTIHQWPATLVQPVGSPLSLECTVEGTSNPNLYWYRQAAGRGLQLLFYSVGIGQISSEVPQNLSASRPQDRQFILSSKKLLLSDSGFYLCAWSVNYRNEQFFGPGTRLTVL.

CDR3 in amino acids: CASSLNQGEGGQYF. The CDR3 DNA reads as TGTGCCAGCAGCTTAAACCAGGGGGAAGGGGGCCAGTACTTC. The chain has TRBV7-8 and TRBJ2-7, with 7 positions matching TRBD1. Trimming at V came to 2 bases and at J to 10 bases, leaving 11 bases not matched to a gene. There are 14 residues in the CDR3. The germline gives CDR1 SGHVS, CDR2 FQNEAQ.

The chain recombines TRBV5-6 with TRBJ1-2, with D possibly TRBD1 on 5 matching bases. The V gene's germline CDR1 is SGHDT and CDR2 YYEEEE. This CDR3 comprises 14 residues. Trimming took 4 bases from V and 5 from J, leaving 15 bases between them. The CDR3 DNA follows: TGTGCCAGCAGCCCCGACAGCCTATCGTATGGCTACACCTTC. Translation gives CASSPDSLSYGYTF.

The chain couples TRBV7-6 to TRBJ2-1, with TRBD2 as a possible D gene (5 bases). Per germline, CDR1 SGHVS and CDR2 FNYEAQ. The CDR3 spans 15 residues. The V and J ends lost 1 base and 3 bases respectively, with 10 bases between them. For the CDR3, the DNA is TGTGCCAGCAGCTTAGATTACGGGGTCTACAATGAGCAGTTCTTC. Translating it yields CASSLDYGVYNEQFF.

The chain employs TRBV4-3 and TRBJ1-5, with 7 bases identical to TRBD1. Per germline, CDR1 LGHNA and CDR2 YSLEER. V dropped 0 bases and J dropped 1; count of bases not matched to a gene: 9. The CDR3 runs 18 residues. The CDR3 sequence: CASSQDPQTGTSNQPQHF. As DNA, the CDR3 is TGCGCCAGCAGCCAAGATCCCCAGACAGGGACCAGCAATCAGCCCCAGCATTTT.

The chain joins TRBV5-1 to TRBJ2-3; no reliable D call. Per the germline V gene, CDR1 is SGHRS and CDR2 is YFSETQ. With 0 bases removed from V and 3 bases from J, the gap between germline ends came to 11 bases. The CDR3 is made up of 15 amino acids. The CDR3, as DNA: TGCGCCAGCAGCTTGGAGCCGGCTGGGACAGATACGCAGTATTTT. Its protein is CASSLEPAGTDTQYF.

The chain uses TRBV5-1 and TRBJ1-2; perhaps TRBD1 as D (6 bases). CDR1 and CDR2 (germline): SGHRS, YFSETQ. This CDR3 is 15 amino acids long. V lost 4 bases and J lost 2, with 15 bases in between. The CDR3 loop is CASSPTGAGNYGYTF. The CDR3 DNA sequence: TGCGCCAGCAGCCCGACGGGGGCGGGGAACTATGGCTACACCTTC.

The chain couples TRBV10-3 to TRBJ2-1; TRBD1 is a possible D gene (6 bases). The CDR3 consists of 13 residues. Germline V gives CDR1 ENHRY, CDR2 SYGVKD. V was pared by 3 bases and J by 11 bases, with 14 bases between. The CDR3 DNA reads TGTGCCATCAGTGAAGCTACAGGGCTACAGCAGTTCTTC. Translation: CAISEATGLQQFF.

The chain combines TRBV3-1 with TRBJ1-2, with no clear D. Trimming pared 2 bases from V and 6 bases from J, leaving 10 bases between. The CDR3 covers 13 residues. Germline V gene data show CDR1 as LGHDT and CDR2 as YNNKEL (reference sequence). The chain's CDR3 is CASSQNGPNGYTF. The CDR3 DNA follows: TGTGCCAGCAGCCAAAACGGGCCCAATGGCTACACCTTC. The full variable domain, its missing parts supplied by reference TRBV3-1 and TRBJ1-2, is DTAVSQTPKYLVTQMGNDKSIKCEQNLGHDTMYWYKQDSKKFLKIMFSYNNKELIINETVPNRFSPKSPDKAHLNLHINSLELGDSAVYFCASSQNGPNGYTFGSGTRLTVV.

The chain recombines TRBV7-8 with TRBJ2-1; 7 positions agree with TRBD1. CDR1 and CDR2 (germline): SGHVS, FQNEAQ. Trimming removed 4 bases from V and 7 bases from J; junction bases left unmatched: 4. This CDR3 is 13 amino acids long. DNA for the CDR3: TGTGCCAGCAGCTACGACAGGGTAAATGAGCAGTTCTTC. Encoded protein: CASSYDRVNEQFF.

V gene TRBV30 combines with J gene TRBJ2-5, with 8 bases lining up with TRBD1. Germline-derived CDR1 and CDR2 are GTSNPN and SVGIG (reference sequence). J was trimmed by 2 bases and V by 5 bases; bases with no gene match: 10. The CDR3 covers 15 residues. In DNA form, the CDR3 reads TGTGCCTGGGCCATAGGACAGGGTGGACAAGAGACCCAGTACTTC. Amino acids: CAWAIGQGGQETQYF.

This sequence joins TRBV29-1 and TRBJ2-3; D not resolved. The germline CDR1 and CDR2 sequences are SQVTM and ANQGSEA. V was trimmed by 2 bases and J by 0 bases, leaving 15 bases between them. The CDR3 contains 16 residues. The chain's CDR3 is CSVEPFYRPSTDTQYF. The CDR3, as DNA: TGCAGCGTTGAACCCTTTTACAGACCTAGCACAGATACGCAGTATTTT.

This clonotype was recorded only once. This sequence joins TRBV29-1 and TRBJ1-4; TRBD1 is a possible D gene (5 bases). Deletions cut 0 bases from V and 2 bases from J, with 16 bases between. CDR3 length: 17 amino acids. Germline-derived CDR1 and CDR2 are SQVTM and ANQGSEA. The DNA for the CDR3 is TGCAGCGTTGAAGATTCCAGGCAGGGAAGTACTAATGAAAAACTGTTTTTT. Translated, it gives CSVEDSRQGSTNEKLFF.

The rearrangement joins TRBV9 to TRBJ2-1; the D gene is possibly TRBD2 (5 bases). Deletions cut 0 bases from V and 0 bases from J, with 13 bases between. The CDR3 loop spans 17 amino acids. The germline V gene has CDR1 SGDLS and CDR2 YYNGEE. Here the CDR3 DNA reads TGTGCCAGCAGCGTAGGTGGTCCGGGGAGCTCCTACAATGAGCAGTTCTTC. It is translated as CASSVGGPGSSYNEQFF.

CDR3 DNA: TGTGCCAGCAGCTCTATCGGGACAGGCACCGGGGAGCTGTTTTTT. Translation gives CASSSIGTGTGELFF. The rearrangement uses TRBV7-9 and TRBJ2-2; 8 bases agree with TRBD1. Germline V gives CDR1 SEHNR, CDR2 FQNEAQ (reference sequence). V gave up 4 bases and J gave up 4 bases; unmatched junction bases: 5. This CDR3 comprises 15 residues.

Here the CDR3 DNA reads TGTGCCAGCACTACTGGGGGGCAGGGGCGAAAGACCCAGTACTTC. It yields the protein CASTTGGQGRKTQYF. The chain combines TRBV6-5 with TRBJ2-5; either TRBD1 or TRBD2 may supply D (6 bases each). This CDR3 spans 15 amino acids. Per the germline V gene, CDR1 is MNHEY and CDR2 is SVGAGI. The V and J ends lost 7 bases and 6 bases respectively, with 21 bases between them.

The genes are TRBV29-1 and TRBJ2-7; D is perhaps TRBD2 (5 bases). The CDR3 covers 14 residues. Germline loops: CDR1 SQVTM, CDR2 ANQGSEA. The ends were cut back, 4 bases at V and 7 bases at J, with 20 bases in the middle. CDR3 in DNA: TGCAGCGTTGTAGGCAGGTCTACCACGGGGGAGCAGTACTTC. Residues: CSVVGRSTTGEQYF.

V gene TRBV1 combines with J gene TRBJ2-3; the table gives TRBD2 as D, unverified against the DNA. TRBV1 is marked as a pseudogene. The CDR3 contains 11 residues. The CDR3 nucleotides read TGCACCAGCTTTGATAGCGGTACGCAGTATTTT. Its protein is CTSFDSGTQYF.

For the CDR3, the DNA is TGTGCCAGCAGCCAAGGGTCGGGCCGGGAGACCCAGTACTTC. This translates into CASSQGSGRETQYF. V usage is TRBV4-2 and J usage is TRBJ2-5; no firm D call. In germline, CDR1 is LGHNA, CDR2 YNFKEQ. The CDR3 sequence is 14 residues long. V lost 1 base and J 5 bases, leaving 11 bases between the germline ends.

The chain joins TRBV20-1 to TRBJ2-5; D is uncertain. Germline V gene sequence: CDR1 DFQATT, CDR2 SNEGSKA (reference sequence). The CDR3 loop spans 11 amino acids. Trimming left V 3 bases short and J 3 bases short, with 5 bases between. In DNA form, the CDR3 reads TGCAGTGCTAGTTGGGAAGAGACCCAGTACTTC. The encoded protein is CSASWEETQYF.

This rearrangement joins TRBV9 to TRBJ1-1, with TRBD1 identical over 7 bases. The CDR3 extends over 12 amino acids. V was pared by 5 bases and J by 6 bases, with 4 bases of the junction left unmatched. In germline, CDR1 is SGDLS, CDR2 YYNGEE. The CDR3 nucleotides are TGTGCCAGCAGTACAGGGGTTGCTGAAGCTTTCTTT. Its protein product is CASSTGVAEAFF.

The chain combines TRBV15 with TRBJ2-7; D perhaps matches TRBD2 (6 bases). The CDR3 runs 16 residues. V lost 1 base and J lost 0, with 13 bases in between. CDR1 is LNHNV and CDR2 is YYDKDF in the germline V gene (reference sequence). CDR3 region: CATSRAGTASSYEQYF. CDR3 bases: TGTGCCACCAGCAGAGCCGGGACTGCCAGCTCCTACGAGCAGTACTTC.

V and J are TRBV6-4 and TRBJ2-1; 8 positions match TRBD2. The CDR3 is 13 amino acids. Trimming cost V 4 bases and J 10 bases; bases outside gene matches: 6. The germline CDR1 and CDR2 sequences are MRHNA and SNTAGT. Here the CDR3 reads CASSAGTRGEQFF. The CDR3 DNA reads TGTGCCAGCAGTGCCGGGACTAGGGGGGAGCAGTTCTTC.